The rows below give T cell receptor beta chains drawn from one sample of a study of blood T cells in healthy people across ages. TCRdb fed the 5' RACE reads into MiXCR, producing one record per CDR3 protein. This sample carries approximately 780,000 distinct CDR3 sequences, 20% to 30% of them seen once, and the ten largest clones take about 3%. Another study also made use of these data, one on T cells of mothers and their children.

Sequencing used blood. The receptors derive from a boy aged 5 to 17 in good health. Each CDR3 is given with its conserved first and last residue. The D gene is left open where the match is weak. Expanded clones get a size class; other rows say once, few or many, or leave the size out.

d_call j_call v_call clone_size cdr3_nt cdr3_aa
- TRBJ2-5 TRBV20-1 - TGCAGTGCTAGAGATCGCGTAGGGACCCAGTACTTC CSARDRVGTQYF
- TRBJ1-5 TRBV5-1 - TGCGCCAGCAGCTTGGATGGTCCAGGGGTGATCCCTTATAGCAATCAGCCCCAGCATTTT CASSLDGPGVIPYSNQPQHF
- TRBJ2-5 TRBV7-3 - TGTGCCAGCAGCTTAGCCCAGAGGGAGACCCAGTACTTC CASSLAQRETQYF
TRBD2 TRBJ2-5 TRBV12-3/TRBV12-4 - TGTGCCAGCAGTCCGAAGCGGGGGACTAGCGGGAGTACGGAAGAGACCCAGTACTTC CASSPKRGTSGSTEETQYF
TRBD1 TRBJ1-2 TRBV6-6 few TGTGCCAGCAGCCCCAGGGGGGGGCCAGCTAACTATGGCTACACCTTC CASSPRGGPANYGYTF
- TRBJ1-6 TRBV6-6 few TGTGCCAGCAGTTACGCGGGGGACAATAATTCACCCCTCCACTTT CASSYAGDNNSPLHF
TRBD1 TRBJ1-3 TRBV27 - TGTGCCAGCAGTCTTTCAGGGGGTCTCTCTGGAAACACCATATATTTT CASSLSGGLSGNTIYF
- TRBJ2-1 TRBV9 - TGTGCCAGCAGCGTAAGCCCCTCGGAGCAGTTCTTC CASSVSPSEQFF
TRBD2 TRBJ2-5 TRBV4-1 few TGCGCCAGCAGCCAAGAGGGGGGAGGGTTTGGAGAGACCCAGTACTTC CASSQEGGGFGETQYF
TRBD1 TRBJ1-1 TRBV5-1 few TGCGCCAGCAGCCAAGTGGGGACAGTTAACACTGAAGCTTTCTTT CASSQVGTVNTEAFF
- TRBJ2-3 TRBV2 - TGTGCCAGAACGGAGCATGCTAGCACAGATACGCAGTATTTT CARTEHASTDTQYF
- TRBJ2-2 TRBV2 few TGTGCCAGCAGAGTTAGTACCGGGGAGCTGTTTTTT CASRVSTGELFF
- TRBJ1-2 TRBV3-1 few TGTGCCAGCAGCCACGCCCTAGCGGGCGACTATGGCTACACCTTC CASSHALAGDYGYTF
TRBD1 TRBJ1-2 TRBV6-2/TRBV6-3 - TGTGCCAGCAGTTATCGGGACAGCTACTTCTATAACTATGGCTACACCTTC CASSYRDSYFYNYGYTF
TRBD1 TRBJ2-2 TRBV15 - TGTGCCACCAGCCCCCGACAGGGAAACACCGGGGAGCTGTTTTTT CATSPRQGNTGELFF
- TRBJ2-7 TRBV27 few TGTGCCAGCAGTTTGAAGGGCCTCTGGTACGAGCAGTACTTC CASSLKGLWYEQYF
TRBD1 TRBJ2-3 TRBV5-1 - TGCGCCAGCAGAACAGGAACAGGGGTTGGCACAGATACGCAGTATTTT CASRTGTGVGTDTQYF
- TRBJ2-7 TRBV7-6 few TGTGCCAGCAGCTTGGGGGAAGGGCTGTACGAGCAGTACTTC CASSLGEGLYEQYF
TRBD1 TRBJ2-3 TRBV27 - TGTGCCAGCGGACAGGGCCACACAGATACGCAGTATTTT CASGQGHTDTQYF
TRBD1 TRBJ1-2 TRBV6-5 - TGTGCCAGCAGTACATCAACAGGGGAAGAGGGAGGCTACACCTTC CASSTSTGEEGGYTF
- TRBJ2-7 TRBV12-3/TRBV12-4 few TGTGCCAGCAGTTCCTGGGGGTTTAAGGCGCACGAGCAGTACTTC CASSSWGFKAHEQYF
- TRBJ1-1 TRBV5-1 few TGCGCCAGCAGCCCAGACAGGACGGTCATGAACACTGAAGCTTTCTTT CASSPDRTVMNTEAFF
- TRBJ2-1 TRBV7-2 - TGTGCCAGCAGCCTAACCGCTGGCGGGTACTCCTACAATGAGCAGTTCTTC CASSLTAGGYSYNEQFF
- TRBJ2-1 TRBV3-1 - TGTGCCAGCAGCCAAGAAGTCCACAGCGTCTACAATGAGCAGTTCTTC CASSQEVHSVYNEQFF
TRBD2 TRBJ2-1 TRBV20-1 - TGCAGTGCTGATCCGCGGGGGAGCTCCTACAATGAGCAGTTCTTC CSADPRGSSYNEQFF
- TRBJ1-4 TRBV12-3/TRBV12-4 - TGTGCCAGCAGCCGACCCTCGAAGAGTGAAAAACTGTTTTTT CASSRPSKSEKLFF
TRBD2 TRBJ2-3 TRBV28 - TGTGCCAGCAGTTCTCGACTAGCGGGAGTGTCTAGCACAGATACGCAGTATTTT CASSSRLAGVSSTDTQYF